This T cell receptor beta chain emerged from a study of blood T cell repertoires in COVID-19. Study-wide background: Italy, Spain and the United States were the sources of the convalescent and acute COVID-19 samples. PBMCs, B-cell-depleted T cells, or T cells provided the cDNA or gDNA that made up the material.

Trimming took 3 bases from V and 0 from J; bases not matched to a gene: 13. Per the germline V gene, CDR1 is LNHDA and CDR2 is SQIVND (reference sequence). The CDR3 is 19 residues long. Authors' methods: Using reference gene primer amplification, nucleated cell counts were estimated. Sequencing used immunoSEQ multiplex PCR; TCRdb keeps in-frame clones, though not all of them. The DNA was the basis for D and trimming; V, J and clone size are from that table. The repertoire has 90,000 to 120,000 clones, about four fifths of them found once; the top ten carry 4.8%. The sequenced sample was peripheral blood. This TCR was recovered from a man between 60 and 70 years old with acute or convalescent COVID-19. V gene TRBV19 combines with J gene TRBJ1-5; 8 bases fit TRBD1. CDR3 nucleotide sequence: TGTGCCAGTAGTATCCGAGGACAGGGCGGGACTTATAGCAATCAGCCCCAGCATTTT. Translating gives CASSIRGQGGTYSNQPQHF.